This T cell receptor beta chain was documented in a study of metastatic and nonmetastatic thyroid tumors. Using MiXCR, TCRdb re-called clones from the PCR reads. The table shows tens of thousands of clones, with approximately 13% occurring only once. CDR3 length: 17 residues. In germline, CDR1 is KGHSY, CDR2 FQNENV. Trimming at V came to 2 bases and at J to 3 bases, leaving 5 bases not matched to a gene. This clone was seen ten or more times. No treatment had been given to any patient before thyroid surgery. Sample: blood. This receptor was identified in a female donor with papillary thyroid cancer or a benign thyroid nodule (not recorded which). Some clones in this sample may be carry-over from other donors' samples. The rearrangement uses TRBV16 and TRBJ2-2; 11 bases match TRBD1. DNA of the CDR3: TGTGCCAGCAGCCAAGGGACAGGGGGAGTTGACACCGGGGAGCTGTTTTTT. This sequence encodes CASSQGTGGVDTGELFF.